The clone carrying this T cell receptor beta chain was counted between two and nine times. This sample was taken from a study of cytomegalovirus exposure and HLA in healthy donors. The length of the CDR3 is 14 residues. CDR1 and CDR2 (germline): MDHEN, SYDVKM. J gave up 7 bases and V 3 bases, and 6 bases lay outside the gene matches. A multiplex PCR was run with 60 Vbeta primers and 13 Jbeta primers. Repertoires were generated with immunoSEQ multiplex PCR, while TCRdb's copy carries only in-frame clones and drops some. The data show tens of thousands of clones, roughly 79% seen once. This TCR was sampled from a male donor in good health and CMV-seropositive. This chain uses TRBV28 with TRBJ1-2; 9 bases align to TRBD1. The sequenced sample was PBMCs. The CDR3 region has the DNA TGTGCCAGCAGTTTCCGGGACAGGGTTAGTGGCTACACCTTC. Residues: CASSFRDRVSGYTF.